This T cell receptor (beta chain) was sequenced in a study of CD8 T cells in ankylosing spondylitis. General study results and limits: Some motif variants had been reported before (in reactive arthritis synovial fluid and blood). Seemingly distinctive of ankylosing spondylitis blood was a TCR beta motif formed by eight highly homologous variants.

As regards this clonotype: Antigen unknown.

Between the trimmed V and J ends, which lost 1 base and 11 bases, there was a span of 8 bases. Per germline, CDR1 SGHTA and CDR2 FQGNSA. The CDR3 sequence is 12 residues long. It was by quantitative 5'-RACE with molecular barcodes that TCR beta libraries were made. TCRdb passed the 5' RACE reads through MiXCR, listing each CDR3 protein once. The sample lists 350,000 to 550,000 distinct CDR3 sequences, roughly 26% occurring once. Sequencing was done on a sample of blood, either unsorted or a sorted T cell fraction (not recorded which). This sequence joins TRBV7-2 and TRBJ1-4, with D perhaps TRBD1 (5 bases). The source of this sequence is a male donor with ankylosing spondylitis. In nucleotides, the CDR3 is TGTGCCAGCAGCTTAGTGAGGGGTAAACTGTTTTTT. Translation gives CASSLVRGKLFF. Combining the CDR3 with reference TRBV7-2 and TRBJ1-4 gives the whole variable domain GAGVSQSPSNKVTEKGKDVELRCDPISGHTALYWYRQSLGQGLEFLIYFQGNSAPDKSGLPSDRFSAERTGGSVSTLTIQRTQQEDSAVYLCASSLVRGKLFFGSGTQLSVL.